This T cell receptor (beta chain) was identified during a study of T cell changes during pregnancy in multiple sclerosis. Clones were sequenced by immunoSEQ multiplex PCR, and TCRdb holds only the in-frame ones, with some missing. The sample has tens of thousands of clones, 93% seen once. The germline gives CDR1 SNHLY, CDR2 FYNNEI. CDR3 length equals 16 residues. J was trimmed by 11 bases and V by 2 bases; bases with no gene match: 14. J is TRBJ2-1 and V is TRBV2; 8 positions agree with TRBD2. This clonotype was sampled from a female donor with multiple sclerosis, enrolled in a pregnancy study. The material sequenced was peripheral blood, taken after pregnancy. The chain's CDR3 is CASSEQGAGVNSKQFF. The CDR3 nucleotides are TGTGCCAGCAGTGAACAAGGAGCGGGAGTTAATTCGAAGCAGTTCTTC.